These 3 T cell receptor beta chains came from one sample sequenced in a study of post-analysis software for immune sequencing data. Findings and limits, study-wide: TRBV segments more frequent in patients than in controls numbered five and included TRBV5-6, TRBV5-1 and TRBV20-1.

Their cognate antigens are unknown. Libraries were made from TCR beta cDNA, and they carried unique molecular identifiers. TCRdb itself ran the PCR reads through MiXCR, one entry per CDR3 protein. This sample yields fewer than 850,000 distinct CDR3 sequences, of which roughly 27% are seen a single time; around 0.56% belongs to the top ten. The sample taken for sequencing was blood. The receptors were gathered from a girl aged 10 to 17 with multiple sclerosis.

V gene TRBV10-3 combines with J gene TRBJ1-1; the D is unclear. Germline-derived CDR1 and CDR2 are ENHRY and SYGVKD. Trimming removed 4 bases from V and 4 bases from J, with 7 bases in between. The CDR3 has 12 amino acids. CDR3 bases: TGTGCCATCAGTGCCCTGGGCACTGAAGCTTTCTTT. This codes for CAISALGTEAFF.

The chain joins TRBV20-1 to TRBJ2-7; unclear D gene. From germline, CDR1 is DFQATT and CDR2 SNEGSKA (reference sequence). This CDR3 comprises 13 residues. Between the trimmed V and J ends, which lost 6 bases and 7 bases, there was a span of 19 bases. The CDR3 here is CSARPPYDNEQYF. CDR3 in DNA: TGCAGTGCGCGACCCCCTTACGACAATGAGCAGTACTTC.

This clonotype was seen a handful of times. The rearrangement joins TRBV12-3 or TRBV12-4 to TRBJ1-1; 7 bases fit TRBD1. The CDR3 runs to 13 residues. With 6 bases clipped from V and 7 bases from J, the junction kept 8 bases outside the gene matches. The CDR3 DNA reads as TGTGCCAGCAGCCCTCGACAGGGAATTGAAGCTTTCTTT. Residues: CASSPRQGIEAFF.